This T cell receptor beta chain originates from a study of T cells in Graves' hyperthyroidism and ophthalmopathy (dated by TCRdb to the late 2010s). Study-wide context: Peripheral blood samples were taken at the time of initial diagnosis, prior to any treatment. A discovery cohort of about a hundred patients, roughly 43 with Graves' ophthalmopathy and 57 with stable Graves' hyperthyroidism, was used to find distinguishing TCR V-J signatures. An independent validation cohort of under 20 hyperthyroidism patients and about 16 patients who later progressed to ophthalmopathy tested prospective prediction of ophthalmopathy. The 75 to 100 discovery patients were divided at random into training and test sets in a 7:3 ratio. The study also compared thyroid tissue and blood T-cell repertoires from about 6 Graves' hyperthyroidism patients. Following sampling, methimazole starting at 30 mg daily was given to hyperthyroidism patients, and high-dose intravenous methylprednisolone was given to ophthalmopathy patients. According to the paper, TCR Vbeta CDR3 sequencing was carried out on some 130 peripheral blood samples, which came from 40 to 45 ophthalmopathy, around 75 hyperthyroidism and some 17 progressor patients.

The TCR beta CDR3 regions were amplified from RNA transcripts. A first-round RT-PCR of the TCR CDR3 used the HTBI primer set with the Qiagen OneStep RT-PCR kit. Libraries were constructed in a second round of multiplex PCR, after which size selection and purification were performed. Libraries were sequenced paired-end with 100 bp reads on an Illumina HiSeq2000. As for how the authors treated the data: SOAPnuke was used to process the raw data, with reads discarded if the reads contained adapters or uncalled bases, had a mean Phred below 15, or lacked an exact constant-primer or identifier match. COPE v1.2.5 was used to merge high-quality paired reads, and clonotypes were defined as unique nucleotide sequences. MiTCR v1.1 was used to align the clonotypes against IMGT TRBV, TRBD and TRBJ reference segments. The analysis included only V-J combinations with a frequency above 0.0001, which together covered about 99% of the repertoires. A TCS score was defined as the ratio between F50 (clonal expansion) and ExV (chaos), using BLOSUM62-based TCRdist between CDR3 peptides within each V-J. Welch's t-statistics and random forest reduced 500 to 550 V-J features to about 12, which were used in a naive Bayes classifier (R e1071). The raw public data were reprocessed by TCRdb itself: fastp quality trimming at Q25, MiXCR clonotype calling, in-frame beta chains only. A single entry per CDR3 protein holds the most common genes and DNA from its merged rows. The V and J calls and clone size are TCRdb's, not the authors'. The sample table holds 300,000 to 400,000 distinct CDR3 sequences, of which 15% to 20% were seen once. The top ten constitute around 50% of the sample.

Of note for this clonotype: The antigen this receptor binds is unknown. The sample holds no much larger clone one base away, and base qualities are not on file.

The investigation overall reported the following: In validation, progression to ophthalmopathy was predicted by the model with almost 71% sensitivity and 72.22% specificity, a median of approximately 6.5 months before onset. A model built on a 13 V-J signature distinguished ophthalmopathy from stable hyperthyroidism, reaching about 88% sensitivity and about 81% specificity in cross-validation and 80%/75% in testing. Sample size was not statistically predetermined, and investigators were not blinded to group allocation. Most expanded thyroid clonotypes (frequency above 0.001) were also found in blood, which suggests that blood repertoires may mirror thyroid immune responses.

V drops 4 bases and J drops 7 bases, leaving 8 bases in between. The CDR3, from cysteine to phenylalanine, totals 12 residues. The kept DNA is CDR3 alone, 36 bases in frame from the first base. Stable Graves' hyperthyroidism was defined as no progression to ophthalmopathy during 18 months of follow-up. The hyperthyroidism patients were between 18 and 65 years old and newly diagnosed, with a disease duration of less than 2 months. Any patient with an uncontrolled infection, another autoimmune disease, pregnancy or lactation was excluded. Diagnoses relied on clinical symptoms, serum thyroxine and TRAb, thyroid ultrasound and orbital computed tomography. Ficoll-Paque density gradient centrifugation was used to isolate PBMCs from approximately 10 ml of fresh peripheral blood. Total RNA was extracted using Trizol reagent, and RNA quality was assessed on an Agilent 2100 Bioanalyzer.

Sequenced: blood. This chain joins TRBV12-3 or TRBV12-4 to TRBJ1-5, with the D gene too uncertain to name. The clonotype was recovered from a woman aged 45 to 65 with Graves' hyperthyroidism. The CDR3 here reads CASSSAGQPQHF. The bases read TGTGCCAGCAGTTCGGCCGGACAGCCCCAGCATTTT.